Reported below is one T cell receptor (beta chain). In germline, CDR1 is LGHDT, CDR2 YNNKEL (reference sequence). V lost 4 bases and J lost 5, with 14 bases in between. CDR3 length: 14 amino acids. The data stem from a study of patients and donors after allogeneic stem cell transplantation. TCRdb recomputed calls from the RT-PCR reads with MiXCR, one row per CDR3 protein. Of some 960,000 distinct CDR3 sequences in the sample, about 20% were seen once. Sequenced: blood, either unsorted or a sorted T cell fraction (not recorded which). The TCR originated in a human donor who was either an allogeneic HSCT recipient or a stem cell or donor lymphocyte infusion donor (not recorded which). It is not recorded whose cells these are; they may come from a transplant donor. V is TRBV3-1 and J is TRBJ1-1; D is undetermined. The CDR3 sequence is CASSPTLGETEAFF. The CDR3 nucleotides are TGTGCCAGCAGCCCGACCCTAGGTGAGACTGAAGCTTTCTTT.